The 30 T cell receptor beta chains in this list originate from one sample, sequenced in a study of tumor-infiltrating lymphocytes in primary liver carcinoma. The template, approximately 500 ng total RNA, yielded TCR beta cDNA made with a constant-region primer. Three nested multiplex PCR rounds, a slightly modified ARM-PCR method, built the TCR beta libraries. The study ran its first two PCR rounds for approximately 10 cycles each, using TRBV1-TRBV30 forward primers and a C-beta reverse primer. TCRdb reprocessed the multiplex PCR reads with MiXCR, giving one entry per CDR3 protein. The table shows around 70,000 distinct CDR3 sequences, with roughly two thirds occurring only once. Unsorted bulk tissue of about 19-33 mg yielded co-extracted RNA and DNA. What was sequenced was liver tumor tissue from sampling region 4. Subset specified: tumor region T4, right-lateral pole. Source of these receptors: a man in his forties with primary liver carcinoma and hepatitis B virus infection.

Concerning this clonotype: An end of the junction differs from the germline gene, which may be a read error. The rearrangement joins TRBV6-1 to TRBJ2-2; weak D call: TRBD1 (6 bases). The CDR3 length is 13 residues. Germline V CDR1 and CDR2: MNHNS, SASEGT. CDR3 sequence: CASSEYGAGELLF. Here the CDR3 DNA reads TGTGCCAGCAGTGAATACGGAGCAGGGGAGCTGCTTTTT.

Notes on this clonotype: No conserved phenylalanine or tryptophan ends this CDR3, so it is likely a read error. The CDR3 nucleotides are TGTGCCAGTAGTTACCGTAGTACGAAAGAGACCCAGTACGTC. It specifies CASSYRSTKETQYV. The chain is built from TRBV6-5 and TRBJ2-5; the D is unclear. The CDR3 is 14 amino acids. CDR1 MNHEY and CDR2 SVGAGI come from the germline V gene.

For this clonotype: An end of the junction differs from the germline gene, which may be a read error. This chain links TRBV4-1 with TRBJ2-2, with unresolved D. This CDR3 is 14 amino acids long. Germline assignment: CDR1 MGHRA and CDR2 YSYEKL. CDR3 residues: CASGQNGNTGELFF. In DNA, the CDR3 is TGCGCCAGCGGCCAGAACGGGAACACCGGGGAGCTGTTTTTT.

Remarks on this clonotype: One end of the junction fails to match germline, which may point to a read error. This rearrangement joins TRBV7-9 to TRBJ2-3; D remains ambiguous. This CDR3 has 11 amino acids. Germline V gives CDR1 SEHNR, CDR2 FQNEAQ (reference sequence). The CDR3 sequence: CVSSPQDTQYF. The CDR3 nucleotides are TGTGTCAGCAGCCCACAAGATACGCAGTATTTT. Complete variable domain (other parts from reference TRBV7-9 and TRBJ2-3): DTGVSQNPRHKITKRGQNVTFRCDPISEHNRLYWYRQTLGQGPEFLTYFQNEAQLEKSRLLSDRFSAERPKGSFSTLEIQRTEQGDSAMYLCVSSPQDTQYFGPGTRLTVL.

This rearrangement joins TRBV2 to TRBJ1-5; tentative D call: TRBD1 (6 bases). Germline V gene lookup returns CDR1 SNHLY and CDR2 FYNNEI. V dropped 4 bases and J dropped 6 bases, with 19 bases sitting between them. CDR3 length: 16 residues. For the CDR3, the DNA is TGTGCCAGCAGTGGGGGGGGTATGGGGGCTGGTCAGCCCCAGCATTTT. Amino acid sequence: CASSGGGMGAGQPQHF.

The table lists this clonotype with a few counts. The chain couples TRBV15 to TRBJ2-2; TRBD2 agrees at 8 bases. The trim removed 0 bases at V and 10 bases at J, leaving 7 bases unmatched. Germline CDR1 LNHNV, CDR2 YYDKDF (reference sequence). This CDR3 is 15 amino acids long. The CDR3 coding sequence is TGTGCCACCAGCAGAGAAGCGGGAGACGCCGAGGAGCTGTTTTTT. Encoded protein: CATSREAGDAEELFF.

By its share, this clonotype is medium-sized (0.01 to 0.1%). The chain has TRBV4-1 and TRBJ2-7; D may be TRBD1 or TRBD2 (5 bases each). CDR1 is MGHRA, CDR2 YSYEKL, per germline. This CDR3 spans 14 amino acids. V was trimmed by 6 bases and J by 0 bases, leaving 12 bases between them. CDR3 sequence: CASRPGPSSYEQYF. The CDR3 DNA reads as TGCGCCAGCAGACCGGGGCCGAGCTCCTACGAGCAGTACTTC.

About this clonotype: This may arise from a read error, as a much more abundant clone is one base away. V and J are TRBV7-9 and TRBJ2-1, with 7 bases that match TRBD2. This CDR3 comprises 14 residues. Per germline, CDR1 SEHNR and CDR2 FQNEAQ (reference sequence). Here the CDR3 DNA reads TGTGCCAGCAGCTCCCCCGGGGGGAACAATGAGCGGTTCTTC. This codes for CASSSPGGNNERFF.

In regard to this clonotype: The junction does not match germline at one end; this may be a read error. The rearrangement links TRBV10-3 to TRBJ2-1, with 10 bases fitting TRBD2. The CDR3 contains 13 residues. CDR1 is ENHRY, CDR2 SYGVKD, per germline. CDR3 sequence (DNA): TGCGCCATCTGTGGGACTAGCGAGAATGAGCAGTTCTTC. The encoded protein is CAICGTSENEQFF.

The J gene is TRBJ2-3, the V gene TRBV4-1; 7 bases are a match to TRBD2. J gave up 0 bases and V 4 bases, and 13 bases lay outside the gene matches. Germline assignment: CDR1 MGHRA and CDR2 YSYEKL. The CDR3 has 18 residues. The CDR3 loop is CASSRGDGWEGSTDTQYF. CDR3 bases: TGCGCCAGCAGCCGAGGGGATGGGTGGGAGGGGAGCACAGATACGCAGTATTTT.

Regarding this clonotype: An end of the junction differs from the germline gene, which may be a read error. V usage is TRBV20-1 and J usage is TRBJ2-1; no clear D gene. This CDR3 has 14 residues. Germline lookup yields CDR1 DFQATT and CDR2 SNEGSKA (reference sequence). This chain's CDR3 is CIALRPPGHNEQFF. CDR3 DNA: TGCATTGCTCTCCGTCCCCCTGGCCACAATGAGCAGTTCTTC.

In the case of this clonotype: Mismatch with germline at one junction end may stem from a read error. The rearrangement joins TRBV7-9 to TRBJ2-3; D might be TRBD2 (5 bases). This CDR3 has 13 amino acids. The germline V gene encodes CDR1 SEHNR and CDR2 FQNEAQ (reference sequence). CDR3 amino acids: CASLESGTDMQYF. The CDR3 DNA follows: TGTGCCAGCTTGGAAAGCGGCACAGATATGCAGTATTTT.

This clonotype appeared many times. This CDR3 is CASRRPGTSSNYEQYF. CDR3 nucleotides: TGTGCCAGCAGGAGACCCGGGACTAGCAGCAACTACGAGCAGTACTTC. The gene calls are TRBV28 and TRBJ2-7; 9 bases map to TRBD2. The germline CDR1 and CDR2 sequences are MDHEN and SYDVKM. J gave up 3 bases and V 6 bases, and 12 bases lay outside the gene matches. The CDR3 spans 16 residues.

The chain carries TRBV11-3 and TRBJ1-1, with D unresolved. The V end was cut by 5 bases, the J end by 2 bases, with 9 bases between. Germline CDR1 is SGHNT and CDR2 is YENEEA. CDR3 size: 13 residues. The CDR3 DNA is TGTGCCAGCAGCCTATTTTCTAACACTGAAGCTTTCTTT. Encoded protein: CASSLFSNTEAFF.

The chain uses TRBV11-2 and TRBJ2-1, with 9 bases that match TRBD2. Germline V gene lookup returns CDR1 SGHAT and CDR2 FQNNGV. Losses at the gene ends were 11 bases for V and 6 bases for J; bases not matched to a gene: 14. This CDR3 region has 15 residues. CDR3 sequence (DNA): TGTGCCTGCTGCTTACAATTAGCGGGAGTCAATGAGCAGTTCTTC. Amino acids: CACCLQLAGVNEQFF.

This clonotype was counted at least ten times. The chain combines TRBV28 with TRBJ2-3, with TRBD2 identical over 7 bases. V shed 7 bases and J 2 bases; nucleotides not matched to a gene: 9. Germline CDR1 and CDR2: MDHEN and SYDVKM. The CDR3 is 15 amino acids. Here the CDR3 reads CASKFVGLLTDTQYF. In DNA form, the CDR3 reads TGTGCCAGCAAATTTGTGGGACTACTCACAGATACGCAGTATTTT.

Concerning this clonotype: No conserved phenylalanine or tryptophan is present at the end of the CDR3, so a read error is the likely explanation. The chain employs TRBV29-1 and TRBJ2-2; D may be TRBD1 (5 bases). CDR1 SQVTM and CDR2 ANQGSEA come from the germline V gene. The CDR3 contains 10 residues. Here the CDR3 reads CGLGQGELFL. The CDR3, as DNA: TGCGGCCTGGGGCAGGGGGAGCTGTTTTTA.

A word on this clonotype: Just one base apart from a much larger clone, this may be a read error. V is TRBV10-3 and J is TRBJ2-3; 7 bases are shared with TRBD1. The CDR3 is 13 amino acids. CDR1 is ENHRY, CDR2 SYGVKD, per germline. The CDR3 sequence is CPIRGISTDTQYF. The CDR3 bases are TGTCCCATCAGGGGGATTAGCACAGATACGCAGTATTTT.

Comments on this clonotype: A much larger clonotype is one base distant, so this may be a read error. J is TRBJ2-7 and V is TRBV4-1; no firm D call. With 5 bases removed from V and 3 bases from J, the gap between germline ends came to 8 bases. This CDR3 is 12 amino acids long. Germline CDR1 and CDR2: MGHRA and YSYEKL. The CDR3 here is CASSLDDYEQYF. CDR3 DNA: TGCGCCAGCAGCTTGGACGACTACGAGCAGTACTTC.

The sample holds one count of this clonotype. V usage is TRBV4-1 and J usage is TRBJ2-7; TRBD1 matches at 9 bases. Germline CDR1 is MGHRA and CDR2 is YSYEKL. CDR3 length: 16 residues. The CDR3 region has the DNA TGCCCTAGCAGCCAAGATCTCCATGGGACAGGGAACGAGCAGTACTTC. Protein sequence: CPSSQDLHGTGNEQYF.

In DNA form, the CDR3 reads TGTGCCAGCCCCAAGGACTCCTACAGCGAGCAGTTCTTC. Amino acid sequence: CASPKDSYSEQFF. The rearrangement joins TRBV7-9 to TRBJ2-1, with D possibly matching TRBD2 (5 bases). V was trimmed by 8 bases and J by 10 bases, leaving 18 bases between them. The germline gives CDR1 SEHNR, CDR2 FQNEAQ (reference sequence). This CDR3 region has 13 residues.

The chain links TRBV20-1 to TRBJ2-1, with D possibly matching TRBD2 (5 bases). Trimming cost V 3 bases and J 9 bases, with 15 bases left between them. Germline assignment: CDR1 DFQATT and CDR2 SNEGSKA (reference sequence). The CDR3 totals 13 residues. CDR3 region: CSASGRVDSEQFF. CDR3 coding DNA: TGCAGTGCTAGTGGGCGGGTGGATAGTGAGCAGTTCTTC.

This clonotype was seen repeatedly, ten times or more. The chain carries TRBV5-4 and TRBJ2-5, with D perhaps TRBD1 (6 bases). Germline lookup yields CDR1 SGHNT and CDR2 YYREEE (reference sequence). Trimming left V 2 bases short and J 2 bases short, with 13 bases between. This CDR3 is built from 15 residues. The CDR3: CASSLAWGPQETQYF. CDR3 coding DNA: TGTGCCAGCAGCTTAGCCTGGGGGCCACAAGAGACCCAGTACTTC.

Of note for this clonotype: Because the CDR3 is missing its conserved closing phenylalanine or tryptophan, this is likely a read error. The chain carries TRBV12-3 or TRBV12-4 and TRBJ2-7; D call uncertain. Trimming left V 6 bases short and J 2 bases short, with 8 bases between. This CDR3 comprises 12 residues. The CDR3 DNA follows: TGTGCCAGCAGCTACGAGGCCTACGAGCAGTACCTC. Protein sequence: CASSYEAYEQYL.

Comment on this clonotype: A read error may account for a junction end that differs from germline. This sequence joins TRBV4-2 and TRBJ2-4; D is perhaps TRBD1 (5 bases). Germline V gene sequence: CDR1 LGHNA, CDR2 YNFKEQ. The CDR3 runs to 18 residues. This CDR3 is CVSSQEGAWKGIGNIQYF. The CDR3 nucleotides read TGTGTCAGCAGCCAAGAAGGCGCATGGAAGGGGATCGGAAACATTCAGTACTTC.

As to this clonotype: One junction end disagrees with the germline gene, perhaps due to a read error. This rearrangement joins TRBV6-5 to TRBJ2-2; D not resolved. This CDR3 is 15 amino acids long. Germline CDR1 is MNHEY and CDR2 is SVGAGI. In nucleotides, the CDR3 is TGTGCTAGTAGTGCATCTTTAGGGAACACCGAGGAGCTGTTTTTT. This encodes CASSASLGNTEELFF.

On this clonotype: Mismatch with germline at one junction end may stem from a read error. The rearrangement joins TRBV11-2 to TRBJ2-2; D may be TRBD2 (5 bases). Germline V gives CDR1 SGHAT, CDR2 FQNNGV. The CDR3 has 12 amino acids. The CDR3 spells CASSTNIGELFF. The CDR3 DNA reads as TGTGCCAGTAGCACAAACATCGGGGAGCTGTTCTTT.

On this clonotype: One end of the junction fails to match germline, which may point to a read error. The chain has TRBV4-1 and TRBJ1-5, with D perhaps matching TRBD1 (6 bases). The CDR3 is 15 residues long. CDR1 and CDR2 from the germline V gene are MGHRA and YSYEKL. The CDR3 sequence: CASSPGEVGLQPRHF. CDR3 DNA sequence: TGCGCCAGTAGTCCAGGGGAGGTTGGTCTTCAACCCCGGCATTTT.

To note about this clonotype: The junction departs from the called germline gene at one end, perhaps through a read error. The genes are TRBV4-1 and TRBJ2-2, with TRBD1 matching over 10 bases. Per the germline V gene, CDR1 is MGHRA and CDR2 is YSYEKL. CDR3 length equals 15 residues. The CDR3, as DNA: TGCACCAGCAGCCGGGGACAGGGGAGCACCGGGGGGCTGTTTTTT. It specifies CTSSRGQGSTGGLFF.

This clonotype was seen a single time. The CDR3 protein is CPGSFPGLGIPEQYF. CDR3 bases: TGTCCCGGCAGCTTCCCGGGACTAGGGATCCCCGAGCAGTACTTC. The rearrangement links TRBV11-2 to TRBJ2-7, with TRBD2 identical over 8 bases. CDR3 length equals 15 residues. Germline loops: CDR1 SGHAT, CDR2 FQNNGV. The variable domain in full, completed from reference TRBV11-2 and TRBJ2-7, reads EAGVAQSPRYKIIEKRQSVAFWCNPISGHATLYWYQQILGQGPKLLIQFQNNGVVDDSQLPKDRFSAERLKGVDSTLKIQPAKLEDSAVYLCPGSFPGLGIPEQYFGPGTRLTVT.